This paragraph covers one T cell receptor beta chain sequence. This entry belongs to a study of cytotoxic CD8 clonotypes in ibrutinib-treated CLL. Deep sequencing aimed at 1 in 200,000 to 1 in 1 million T cells' resolution. Measured with immunoSEQ multiplex PCR; TCRdb has only the in-frame clones, and not every one. Of some 92,000 clones detected, over 60% appear once; the ten largest clones hold around 24%. Germline V gene lookup returns CDR1 GTSNPN and CDR2 SVGIG (reference sequence). The CDR3 covers 12 residues. The rearrangement links TRBV30 to TRBJ1-6; no clear D gene. The sequences come from PBMCs, collected after 24 months of ibrutinib treatment. This TCR was recovered from a human donor with chronic lymphocytic leukemia. The CDR3 loop is CAWSVDGSPLHF. The CDR3 nucleotides read TGTGCGTGGTCCGTAGACGGTTCACCCCTCCACTTT.